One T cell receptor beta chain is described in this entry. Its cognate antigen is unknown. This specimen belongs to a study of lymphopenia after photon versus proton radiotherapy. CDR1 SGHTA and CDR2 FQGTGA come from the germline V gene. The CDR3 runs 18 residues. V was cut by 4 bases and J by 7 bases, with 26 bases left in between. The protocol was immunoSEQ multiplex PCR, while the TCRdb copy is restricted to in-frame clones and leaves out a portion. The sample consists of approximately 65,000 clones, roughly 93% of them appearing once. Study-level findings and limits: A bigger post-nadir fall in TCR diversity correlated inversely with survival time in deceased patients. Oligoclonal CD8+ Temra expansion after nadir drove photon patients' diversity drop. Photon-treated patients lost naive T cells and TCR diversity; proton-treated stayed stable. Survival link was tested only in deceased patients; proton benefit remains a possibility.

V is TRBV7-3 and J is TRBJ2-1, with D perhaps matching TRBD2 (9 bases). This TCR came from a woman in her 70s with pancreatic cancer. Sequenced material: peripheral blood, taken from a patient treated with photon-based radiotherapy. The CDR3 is CASSSGQGITSGGNEQFF. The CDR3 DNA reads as TGTGCCAGCAGCTCCGGACAGGGAATTACCAGCGGGGGGAATGAGCAGTTCTTC.